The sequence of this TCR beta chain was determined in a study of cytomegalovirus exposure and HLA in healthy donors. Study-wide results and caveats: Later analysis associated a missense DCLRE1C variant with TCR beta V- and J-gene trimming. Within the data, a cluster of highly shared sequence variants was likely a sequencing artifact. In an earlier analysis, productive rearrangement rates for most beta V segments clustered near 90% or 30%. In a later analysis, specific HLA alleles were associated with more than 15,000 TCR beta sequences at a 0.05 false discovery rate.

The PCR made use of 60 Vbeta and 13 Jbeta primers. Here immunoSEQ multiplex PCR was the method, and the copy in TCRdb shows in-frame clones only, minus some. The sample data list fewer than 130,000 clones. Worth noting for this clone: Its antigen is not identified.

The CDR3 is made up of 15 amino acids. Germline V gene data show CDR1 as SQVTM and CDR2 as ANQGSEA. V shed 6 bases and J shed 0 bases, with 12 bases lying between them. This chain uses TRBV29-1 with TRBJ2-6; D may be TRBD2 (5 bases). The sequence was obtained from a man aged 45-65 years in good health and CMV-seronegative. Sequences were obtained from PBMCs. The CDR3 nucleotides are TGCAGCGTAGTATTTGGGAGCTCTGGGGCCAACGTCCTGACTTTC. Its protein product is CSVVFGSSGANVLTF.